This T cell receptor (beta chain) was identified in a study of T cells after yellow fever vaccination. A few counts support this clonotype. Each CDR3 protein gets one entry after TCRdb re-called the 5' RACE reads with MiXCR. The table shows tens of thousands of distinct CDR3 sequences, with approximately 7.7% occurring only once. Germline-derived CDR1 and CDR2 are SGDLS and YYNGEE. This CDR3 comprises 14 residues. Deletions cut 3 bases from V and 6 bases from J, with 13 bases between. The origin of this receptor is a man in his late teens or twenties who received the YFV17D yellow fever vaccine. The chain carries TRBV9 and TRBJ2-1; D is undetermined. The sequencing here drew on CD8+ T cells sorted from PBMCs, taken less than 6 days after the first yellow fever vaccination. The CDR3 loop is CASSEGLGGNEQFF. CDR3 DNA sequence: TGTGCCAGCAGCGAAGGGCTGGGCGGCAATGAGCAGTTCTTC.